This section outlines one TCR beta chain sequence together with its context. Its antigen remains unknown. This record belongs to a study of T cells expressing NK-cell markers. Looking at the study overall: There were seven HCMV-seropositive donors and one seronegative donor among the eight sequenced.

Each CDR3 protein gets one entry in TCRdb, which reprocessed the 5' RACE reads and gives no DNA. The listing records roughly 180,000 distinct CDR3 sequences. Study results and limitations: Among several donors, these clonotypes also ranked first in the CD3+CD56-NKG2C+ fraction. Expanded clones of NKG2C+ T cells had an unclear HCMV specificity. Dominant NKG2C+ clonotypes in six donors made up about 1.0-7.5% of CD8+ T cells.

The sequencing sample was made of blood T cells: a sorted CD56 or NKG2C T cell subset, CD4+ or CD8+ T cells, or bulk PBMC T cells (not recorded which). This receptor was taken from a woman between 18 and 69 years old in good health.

The CDR3 loop reads CASSFTSGGGNEQFF. The rearrangement uses TRBV12-3 or TRBV12-4 and TRBJ2-1; TCRdb names TRBD2, which stays unverified in the absence of DNA. The CDR3 contains 15 residues.